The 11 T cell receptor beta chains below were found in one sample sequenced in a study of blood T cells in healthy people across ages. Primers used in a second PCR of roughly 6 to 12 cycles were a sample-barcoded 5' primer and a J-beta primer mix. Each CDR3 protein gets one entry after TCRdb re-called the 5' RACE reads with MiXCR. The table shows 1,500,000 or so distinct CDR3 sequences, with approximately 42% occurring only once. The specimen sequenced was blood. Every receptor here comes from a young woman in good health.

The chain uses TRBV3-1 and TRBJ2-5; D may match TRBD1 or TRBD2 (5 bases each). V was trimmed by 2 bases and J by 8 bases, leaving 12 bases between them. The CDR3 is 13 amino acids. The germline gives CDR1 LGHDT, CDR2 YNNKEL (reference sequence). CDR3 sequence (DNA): TGTGCCAGCAGCCAATCAATCGGGACCACCCAGTACTTC. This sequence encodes CASSQSIGTTQYF.

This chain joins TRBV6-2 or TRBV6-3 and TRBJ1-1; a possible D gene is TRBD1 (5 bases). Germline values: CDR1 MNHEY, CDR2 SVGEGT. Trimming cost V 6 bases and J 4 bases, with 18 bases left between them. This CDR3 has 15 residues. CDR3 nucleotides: TGTGCCAGCAGATGGACACCCCCAAGGAGCACTGAAGCTTTCTTT. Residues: CASRWTPPRSTEAFF.

The CDR3 DNA sequence: TGTGCCAGCGGATCCGGGACTTCGAACACCGGGGAGCTGTTTTTT. It is translated as CASGSGTSNTGELFF. This chain uses TRBV6-1 with TRBJ2-2; perhaps TRBD2 as D (6 bases). V was shortened by 8 bases and J by 0 bases, with 13 bases between the two germline ends. In germline, CDR1 is MNHNS, CDR2 SASEGT. The CDR3 loop spans 15 amino acids.

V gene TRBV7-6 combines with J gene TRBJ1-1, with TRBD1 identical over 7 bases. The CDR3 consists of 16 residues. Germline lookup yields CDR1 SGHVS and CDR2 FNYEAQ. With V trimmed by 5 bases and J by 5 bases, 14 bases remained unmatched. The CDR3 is CASSPGQPGGGTEAFF. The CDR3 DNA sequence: TGTGCCAGCAGCCCAGGACAGCCAGGGGGGGGAACTGAAGCTTTCTTT.

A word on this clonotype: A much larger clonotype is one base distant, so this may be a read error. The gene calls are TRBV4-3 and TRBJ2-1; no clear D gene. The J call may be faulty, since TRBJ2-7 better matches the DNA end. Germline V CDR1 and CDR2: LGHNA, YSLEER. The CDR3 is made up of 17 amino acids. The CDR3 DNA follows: TGCGCCAGCAGCCAAATGAATGCGGATAGCTCCTACAATGAGCAGTACTTC. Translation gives CASSQMNADSSYNEQYF.

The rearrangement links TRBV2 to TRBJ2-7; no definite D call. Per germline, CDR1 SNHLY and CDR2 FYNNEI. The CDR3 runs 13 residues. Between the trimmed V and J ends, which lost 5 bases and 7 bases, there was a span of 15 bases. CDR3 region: CASSPSLYNEQYF. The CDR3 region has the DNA TGTGCCAGCAGTCCCAGCCTCTACAATGAGCAGTACTTC.

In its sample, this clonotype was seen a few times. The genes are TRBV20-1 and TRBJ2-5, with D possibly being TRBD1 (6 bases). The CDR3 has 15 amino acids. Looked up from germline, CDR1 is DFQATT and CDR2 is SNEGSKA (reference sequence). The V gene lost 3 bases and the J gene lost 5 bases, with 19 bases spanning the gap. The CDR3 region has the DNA TGCAGTGCTAGCGCCGGGACATGGGAAGTGGAGACCCAGTACTTC. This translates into CSASAGTWEVETQYF.

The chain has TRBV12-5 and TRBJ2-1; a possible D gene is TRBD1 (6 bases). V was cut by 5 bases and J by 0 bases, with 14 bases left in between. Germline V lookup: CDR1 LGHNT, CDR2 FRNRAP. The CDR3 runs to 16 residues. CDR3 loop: CASGPSYRDSYNEQFF. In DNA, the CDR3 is TGTGCTAGTGGTCCCTCCTACAGGGACTCCTACAATGAGCAGTTCTTC.

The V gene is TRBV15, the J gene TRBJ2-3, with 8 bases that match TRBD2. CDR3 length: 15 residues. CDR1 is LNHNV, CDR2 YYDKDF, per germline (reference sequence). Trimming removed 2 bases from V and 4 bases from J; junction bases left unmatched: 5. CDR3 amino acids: CATSRKGTSSDTQYF. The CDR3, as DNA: TGTGCCACCAGCAGAAAAGGGACTAGTTCAGATACGCAGTATTTT.

CDR3 nucleotides: TGCAGCGTGGCACTGGACAGACGCTATGGCTACACCTTC. Residues: CSVALDRRYGYTF. The gene calls are TRBV29-1 and TRBJ1-2; the D gene is possibly TRBD1 (6 bases). The V gene's germline CDR1 is SQVTM and CDR2 ANQGSEA. Trimming shortened V by 6 bases and J by 4 bases, and 15 bases separated the two germline ends. This CDR3 region has 13 residues.

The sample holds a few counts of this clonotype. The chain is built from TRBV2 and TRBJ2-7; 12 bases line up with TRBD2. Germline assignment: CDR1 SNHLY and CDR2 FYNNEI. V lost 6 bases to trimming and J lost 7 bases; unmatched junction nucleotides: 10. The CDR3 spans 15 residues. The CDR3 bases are TGTGCCAGCAGGAACCTAGCGGGGGGGTACAATGAGCAGTACTTC. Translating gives CASRNLAGGYNEQYF.